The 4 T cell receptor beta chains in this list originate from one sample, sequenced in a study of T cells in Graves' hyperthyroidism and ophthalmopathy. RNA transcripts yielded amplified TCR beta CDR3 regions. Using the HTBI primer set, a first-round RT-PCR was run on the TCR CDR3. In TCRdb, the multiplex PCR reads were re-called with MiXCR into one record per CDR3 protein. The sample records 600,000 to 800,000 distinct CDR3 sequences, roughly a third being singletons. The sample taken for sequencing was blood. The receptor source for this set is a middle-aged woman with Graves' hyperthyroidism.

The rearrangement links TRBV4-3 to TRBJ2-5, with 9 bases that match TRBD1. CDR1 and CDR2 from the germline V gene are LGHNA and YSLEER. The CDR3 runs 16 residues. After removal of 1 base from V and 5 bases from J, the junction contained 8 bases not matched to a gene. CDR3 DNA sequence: TGCGCCAGCAGCCAAGCCGGGACAGGGTTCTCGGAGACCCAGTACTTC. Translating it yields CASSQAGTGFSETQYF.

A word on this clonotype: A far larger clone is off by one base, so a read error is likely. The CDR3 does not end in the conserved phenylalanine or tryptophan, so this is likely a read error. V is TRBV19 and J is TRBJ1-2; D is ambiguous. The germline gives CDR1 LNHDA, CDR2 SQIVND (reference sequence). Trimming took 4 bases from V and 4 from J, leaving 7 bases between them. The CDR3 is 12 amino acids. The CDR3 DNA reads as TGTGCCAGTAGTAGAGGAGGCTATGGCTACACCTTA. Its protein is CASSRGGYGYTL.

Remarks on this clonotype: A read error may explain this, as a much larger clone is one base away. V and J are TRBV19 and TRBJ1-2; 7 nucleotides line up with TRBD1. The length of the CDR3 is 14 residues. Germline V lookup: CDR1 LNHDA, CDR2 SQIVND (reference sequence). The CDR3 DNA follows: TGTGCCAGTAGTACCATATATGACAGGGATGGCTACGCCTTC. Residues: CASSTIYDRDGYAF.

The CDR3 loop reads CASRQGTSIGYTF. The CDR3 DNA reads as TGTGCCAGCAGACAGGGGACCTCTATCGGCTACACCTTC. This chain connects TRBV2 to TRBJ1-2; 7 bases line up with TRBD1. The V segment lost 6 bases and the J segment 8 bases; nucleotides outside the gene matches: 9. The CDR3 has 13 residues. Germline V lookup: CDR1 SNHLY, CDR2 FYNNEI. The full variable domain, rest sourced from reference TRBV2 and TRBJ1-2, is EPEVTQTPSHQVTQMGQEVILRCVPISNHLYFYWYRQILGQKVEFLVSFYNNEISEKSEIFDDQFSVERPDGSNFTLKIRSTKLEDSAMYFCASRQGTSIGYTFGSGTRLTVV.